This TCR beta chain originates from a study of preoperative IRX-2 immunotherapy in early breast cancer. Profiling relied on immunoSEQ multiplex PCR, and the TCRdb table lists in-frame clones only, not all of them. Of some 13,000 clones in the sample, approximately 91% are singletons; the top ten hold approximately 30%. The CDR3 is made up of 14 amino acids. The V end was cut by 4 bases, the J end by 2 bases, with 10 bases between. Germline lookup yields CDR1 SGHAT and CDR2 FQNNGV. Treatment: preoperative locoregional IRX-2 cytokine immunotherapy. Preoperative locoregional IRX-2 cytokine immunotherapy was tested in the phase Ib source study.

The specimen was collected from a patient treated with IRX-2 immunotherapy. The V gene is TRBV11-2, the J gene TRBJ2-3, with D unclear. The TCR originated in a human donor with breast cancer. The CDR3 here is CASSYGSNTDTQYF. Written as DNA, the CDR3 is TGTGCCAGCAGCTACGGGTCAAACACAGATACGCAGTATTTT.